One sample yielded the 8 T cell receptor beta chains listed below, sequenced in a study of blood T cell repertoires in COVID-19. Libraries were prepared by immunoSEQ multiplex PCR; TCRdb keeps only in-frame clonotypes and omits some of them. In the table there are about 250,000 clones, around nine tenths of which are singletons. Sequenced material: PBMCs or T cells enriched from blood (not recorded which). Receptors were obtained from a woman between 18 and 29 years old who had recovered from COVID-19.

The chain couples TRBV19 to TRBJ2-7; 7 positions match TRBD1. The CDR3 runs 16 residues. Unmatched junction bases numbered 8, after V lost 1 base and J lost 2 bases. Germline-derived CDR1 and CDR2 are LNHDA and SQIVND (reference sequence). The CDR3 coding sequence is TGTGCCAGTAGTATAGGACAGGGTCACGTCGCCTACGAGCAGTACTTC. This translates into CASSIGQGHVAYEQYF.

The rearrangement links TRBV5-1 to TRBJ1-1; 12 nucleotides line up with TRBD1. After removal of 4 bases from V and 1 base from J, the junction contained 8 bases not matched to a gene. This CDR3 has 17 amino acids. Germline-derived CDR1 and CDR2 are SGHRS and YFSETQ. The CDR3 here is CASSPGQGARQNTEAFF. The DNA for the CDR3 is TGCGCCAGCAGCCCGGGACAGGGGGCTCGTCAGAACACTGAAGCTTTCTTT. Supplemented by reference TRBV5-1 and TRBJ1-1, the full variable domain reads KAGVTQTPRYLIKTRGQQVTLSCSPISGHRSVSWYQQTPGQGLQFLFEYFSETQRNKGNFPGRFSGRQFSNSRSEMNVSTLELGDSALYLCASSPGQGARQNTEAFFGQGTRLTVV.

Written as DNA, the CDR3 is TGTGCCAGCAGCCCCATGGACAGGGGAGGCGAGACCCAGTACTTC. Residues: CASSPMDRGGETQYF. The V call is TRBV11-2, the J call TRBJ2-5; 9 nucleotides match TRBD1. The CDR3 covers 15 residues. The V gene end was trimmed by 5 bases and the J gene end by 5 bases; junction bases not matched to a gene: 9. CDR1 is SGHAT, CDR2 FQNNGV, per germline.

The chain has TRBV10-3 and TRBJ1-1, with D perhaps matching TRBD1 (5 bases). V dropped 4 bases and J dropped 3 bases, with 9 bases sitting between them. The germline CDR1 and CDR2 sequences are ENHRY and SYGVKD. CDR3 size: 13 residues. CDR3 in amino acids: CAISAQVDTEAFF. CDR3 in DNA: TGTGCCATCAGTGCACAGGTCGACACTGAAGCTTTCTTT.

The chain carries TRBV11-1 and TRBJ1-1; weak D call: TRBD1 (5 bases). With 3 bases removed from V and 4 bases from J, the gap between germline ends came to 12 bases. Per germline, CDR1 SGHAT and CDR2 FQDESV (reference sequence). The CDR3 has 14 amino acids. The CDR3 region is CASSLEGWGTEAFF. The CDR3 DNA sequence: TGTGCCAGCAGCTTGGAGGGGTGGGGCACTGAAGCTTTCTTT.

V usage is TRBV28 and J usage is TRBJ1-5; perhaps TRBD1 as D (6 bases). V was clipped by 5 bases and J by 6 bases, with 14 bases between them. Germline lookup yields CDR1 MDHEN and CDR2 SYDVKM. There are 14 residues in the CDR3. Here the CDR3 reads CASSESRGSQPQHF. The CDR3 DNA is TGTGCCAGCAGTGAATCCAGGGGTAGTCAGCCCCAGCATTTT.

This clone came up many times. The chain carries TRBV5-6 and TRBJ1-2; the match to TRBD1 covers 9 bases. V shed 1 base, J shed 14 bases, and the junction held 12 bases outside the gene matches. Germline V gives CDR1 SGHDT, CDR2 YYEEEE. The CDR3 has 14 residues. The CDR3 nucleotides are TGTGCCAGCAGCTTGCCCGGGACAGGGCGAGTAAGGACCTTC. This encodes CASSLPGTGRVRTF. The complete variable domain, with remaining parts taken from reference TRBV5-6 and TRBJ1-2, reads DAGVTQSPTHLIKTRGQQVTLRCSPKSGHDTVSWYQQALGQGPQFIFQYYEEEERQRGNFPDRFSGHQFPNYSSELNVNALLLGDSALYLCASSLPGTGRVRTFGSGTRLTVV.

This chain uses TRBV28 with TRBJ1-6, with 9 bases identical to TRBD1. The ends lost 5 bases at V and 4 bases at J; junction bases unmatched: 6. From germline, CDR1 is MDHEN and CDR2 SYDVKM. CDR3 length equals 16 residues. The CDR3 region is CASSPGQGLYNSPLHF. The CDR3 nucleotides read TGTGCCAGCAGTCCGGGACAGGGTCTATATAATTCACCCCTCCACTTT.